The 11 T cell receptor beta chains below all came from one sample that was sequenced in a study of blood T cell repertoires in COVID-19. The method was immunoSEQ multiplex PCR; TCRdb's version includes in-frame clones alone and lacks a portion of them. The repertoire has about 190,000 clones, about four fifths of them found once; the top ten carry around 5.5%. The specimen sequenced was peripheral blood. The receptor set was obtained from a woman in her 70s with active or convalescent COVID-19.

V gene TRBV29-1 combines with J gene TRBJ2-1; 10 bases fit TRBD1. The V gene end was trimmed by 7 bases and the J gene end by 7 bases; junction bases not matched to a gene: 10. Germline lookup yields CDR1 SQVTM and CDR2 ANQGSEA. This CDR3 spans 14 amino acids. CDR3 protein: CSAVQDRGWNEQFF. DNA of the CDR3: TGCAGCGCCGTCCAGGACAGGGGGTGGAATGAGCAGTTCTTC.

The chain employs TRBV28 and TRBJ2-3, with TRBD1 matching over 9 bases. The length of the CDR3 is 16 residues. Losses at the gene ends were 5 bases for V and 0 bases for J; bases not matched to a gene: 6. Germline CDR1 and CDR2: MDHEN and SYDVKM. The CDR3 here is CASSAPGQGSTDTQYF. The DNA of the CDR3 is TGTGCCAGCAGTGCACCGGGACAGGGCAGCACAGATACGCAGTATTTT.

Only a few counts were recorded for this clone. The chain combines TRBV10-1 with TRBJ2-1; no firm D call. V lost 4 bases, J lost 4 bases, and 14 bases lay in between. This CDR3 contains 15 residues. CDR1 WNHNN and CDR2 SYGVQD come from the germline V gene (reference sequence). CDR3 nucleotides: TGCGCCAGCAGTGTACTCCCTCCCCCTTACAATGAGCAGTTCTTC. This codes for CASSVLPPPYNEQFF.

This clone was counted once. J is TRBJ1-3 and V is TRBV6-6; TRBD1 aligns across 7 bases. J lost 0 bases, V lost 7 bases, and 9 bases had no gene match. Looked up from germline, CDR1 is MNHNY and CDR2 is SVGAGI (reference sequence). The CDR3 is made up of 16 amino acids. CDR3 in amino acids: CASTYSPGGSGNTIYF. As DNA, the CDR3 is TGTGCCAGCACCTACTCGCCAGGGGGCTCTGGAAACACCATATATTTT.

The CDR3 sequence: CASSAIYSDTGELFF. The CDR3 DNA reads TGTGCCAGCAGTGCAATATATAGCGACACCGGGGAGCTGTTTTTT. This rearrangement joins TRBV6-2 or TRBV6-3 to TRBJ2-2; a weak D match, TRBD2 (5 bases). V was trimmed by 5 bases and J by 3 bases, leaving 13 bases between them. The CDR3 runs 15 residues. The germline CDR1 and CDR2 sequences are MNHEY and SVGEGT.

In its sample, this clone was seen a few times. This chain joins TRBV7-9 and TRBJ2-7, with 8 bases fitting TRBD1. In germline, CDR1 is SEHNR, CDR2 FQNEAQ (reference sequence). V trimming: 5 bases; J trimming: 3 bases; junction bases outside the gene matches: 6. CDR3 length equals 14 residues. Written as DNA, the CDR3 is TGTGCCAGCAGCAAAGACAGGGGAGACTACGAGCAGTACTTC. It specifies CASSKDRGDYEQYF.

J is TRBJ2-3 and V is TRBV11-1; 8 bases map to TRBD2. Trimming removed 3 bases from V and 5 bases from J; junction bases left unmatched: 7. The CDR3 contains 15 residues. Looked up from germline, CDR1 is SGHAT and CDR2 is FQDESV (reference sequence). The CDR3 nucleotides read TGTGCCAGCAGCTTTAGTGGCGGGAGGATAGATACGCAGTATTTT. It specifies CASSFSGGRIDTQYF. Drawing the rest from reference TRBV11-1 and TRBJ2-3, the complete variable domain is EAEVAQSPRYKITEKSQAVAFWCDPISGHATLYWYRQILGQGPELLVQFQDESVVDDSQLPKDRFSAERLKGVDSTLKIQPAELGDSAMYLCASSFSGGRIDTQYFGPGTRLTVL.

This CDR3 reads CASSPPRGTGELFF. For the CDR3, the DNA is TGCGCCAGCAGCCCTCCTCGGGGGACCGGGGAGCTGTTTTTT. This chain joins TRBV4-1 and TRBJ2-2, with D possibly being TRBD2 (6 bases). Trimming shortened V by 4 bases and J by 5 bases, and 11 bases separated the two germline ends. CDR3 length: 14 residues. Germline V lookup: CDR1 MGHRA, CDR2 YSYEKL.

V gene TRBV24-1 combines with J gene TRBJ2-2; 12 bases are shared with TRBD2. V gave up 2 bases and J gave up 5 bases; unmatched junction bases: 2. The CDR3 totals 16 residues. Germline-derived CDR1 and CDR2 are KGHDR and SFDVKD. The CDR3 region is CATSDSGLAGTGELFF. For the CDR3, the DNA is TGTGCCACCAGTGATTCTGGACTAGCGGGGACCGGGGAGCTGTTTTTT.

The CDR3, as DNA: TGTGCCAGTAGTATACTAGCCGACCACAATGAGCAGTTCTTC. Its protein product is CASSILADHNEQFF. J is TRBJ2-1 and V is TRBV19, with a possible D match to TRBD2 (5 bases). The V gene's germline CDR1 is LNHDA and CDR2 SQIVND (reference sequence). V was cut by 2 bases and J by 5 bases, with 10 bases left in between. The CDR3 totals 14 residues.

The chain carries TRBV6-1 and TRBJ2-7, with 8 bases matching TRBD2. This CDR3 is built from 15 residues. J was trimmed by 6 bases and V by 2 bases; bases with no gene match: 9. The germline CDR1 and CDR2 sequences are MNHNS and SASEGT. The CDR3 loop reads CASSERRAGVGEQYF. The CDR3 coding sequence is TGTGCCAGCAGTGAAAGGCGAGCGGGAGTGGGCGAGCAGTACTTC.